Presented here are 17 T cell receptor beta chains from one specimen sequenced in a study of T cells in AML relapse after transplant. Amplification used RNA template and a modified RACE PCR instead of multiplex PCR. One entry per CDR3 protein, called by TCRdb with MiXCR from the PCR reads. In the table there are roughly 370 distinct CDR3 sequences, roughly a sixth of which are singletons. The specimen was bone marrow. All receptors come from a human donor in good health.

V and J are TRBV27 and TRBJ2-1; no clear D gene. Germline V gives CDR1 MNHEY, CDR2 SMNVEV (reference sequence). This CDR3 is 13 amino acids long. V was cut by 3 bases and J by 2 bases, with 5 bases left in between. CDR3 DNA: TGTGCCAGCAGTTTTTATCCCTACAATGAGCAGTTCTTC. Its protein is CASSFYPYNEQFF.

Judged by abundance, this clonotype is medium-sized. The chain has TRBV11-3 and TRBJ1-1; D remains ambiguous. Trimming cost V 5 bases and J 5 bases, with 12 bases left between them. Per germline, CDR1 SGHNT and CDR2 YENEEA. The CDR3 totals 13 residues. The CDR3 coding sequence is TGTGCCAGCAGCACCCGGGGAGGGACTGAAGCTTTCTTT. It codes for CASSTRGGTEAFF.

This clonotype qualifies as large (0.1 to 1%). This chain connects TRBV5-5 to TRBJ2-7, with 7 bases lining up with TRBD1. The CDR3 length is 14 residues. The germline V gene encodes CDR1 SGHKS and CDR2 YYEKEE (reference sequence). V trimming: 4 bases; J trimming: 4 bases; junction bases outside the gene matches: 8. The CDR3: CASSADRAVYEQYF. CDR3 nucleotide sequence: TGTGCCAGCAGCGCAGACAGGGCTGTATACGAGCAGTACTTC.

With regard to this clonotype: A read error is likely, as this CDR3 ends without the conserved phenylalanine or tryptophan. The V call is TRBV5-1, the J call TRBJ1-2, with a tentative D call TRBD1 (6 bases). Trimming removed 0 bases at V and 4 bases at J, with 13 bases between. In germline, CDR1 is SGHRS, CDR2 YFSETQ. This CDR3 comprises 15 residues. This CDR3 is CASSLDRELGYGYTS. The CDR3 DNA reads TGCGCCAGCAGCTTGGACAGGGAGTTAGGCTATGGCTACACCTCC.

In its sample, this clonotype ranks as large. The chain employs TRBV12-2 and TRBJ1-2; the listed D gene, TRBD1, was not tested against the DNA. TRBV12-2 is designated a pseudogene. CDR3 size: 13 residues. CDR3 protein: CASRPDSPYGYTF. For the CDR3, the DNA is TGTGCAAGTCGCCCCGACAGCCCCTATGGCTACACCTTC.

This clonotype is large by share. This sequence joins TRBV12-3 or TRBV12-4 and TRBJ1-6; D unclear. There are 12 residues in the CDR3. The V gene lost 7 bases and the J gene lost 10 bases, with 11 bases spanning the gap. The DNA of the CDR3 is TGTGCCAGCACCGACGTGGGATCACCCCTCCACTTT. It translates to CASTDVGSPLHF.

This clonotype is classed as large (0.1 to 1%). The rearrangement uses TRBV9 and TRBJ2-6; D remains ambiguous. Germline-derived CDR1 and CDR2 are SGDLS and YYNGEE. V lost 0 bases and J lost 4, with 8 bases in between. The CDR3 extends over 15 amino acids. CDR3 DNA: TGTGCCAGCAGCGTAGGGTCACTGGGGGCCAACGTCCTGACTTTC. Its translation: CASSVGSLGANVLTF.

Relative to its sample, this clonotype is hyperexpanded. The rearrangement links TRBV29-1 to TRBJ1-2; TRBD1 matches 8 bases. CDR1 and CDR2 from the germline V gene are SQVTM and ANQGSEA. There are 13 residues in the CDR3. V shed 6 bases and J 7 bases; nucleotides not matched to a gene: 10. DNA for the CDR3: TGCAGCGTCGCGTGGACAGGGCCCGGTGGCTACACCTTC. Translation gives CSVAWTGPGGYTF.

By frequency in the sample, this clonotype is large. V is TRBV3-1 and J is TRBJ1-5; D uncertain. This CDR3 contains 14 residues. Germline V gene lookup returns CDR1 LGHDT and CDR2 YNNKEL (reference sequence). Trimming left V 3 bases short and J 10 bases short, with 16 bases between. The CDR3 DNA sequence: TGTGCCAGCAGCCAGATCCCTGGCGGGCATCCCCAGCATTTT. This encodes CASSQIPGGHPQHF.

In this sample, this clonotype is large. This chain uses TRBV20-1 with TRBJ1-1; 9 bases agree with TRBD1. The CDR3 is 15 amino acids. V lost 5 bases, J lost 5 bases, and 12 bases stayed unmatched. CDR1 DFQATT and CDR2 SNEGSKA come from the germline V gene (reference sequence). This CDR3 is CSASNRQGGYTEAFF. CDR3 DNA sequence: TGCAGTGCTTCGAACCGACAGGGGGGATATACTGAAGCTTTCTTT.

The count of this clonotype is one. The J gene is TRBJ2-5, the V gene TRBV20-1, with 12 nucleotides matching TRBD2. Germline CDR1 is DFQATT and CDR2 is SNEGSKA (reference sequence). V shed 6 bases, J shed 5 bases, and the junction held 13 bases outside the gene matches. The CDR3 has 16 amino acids. CDR3 amino acids: CSAARASGGAGETQYF. DNA for the CDR3: TGCAGTGCCGCTCGGGCTAGCGGGGGGGCAGGGGAGACCCAGTACTTC.

This clonotype is termed hyperexpanded. CDR3 DNA sequence: TGTGCCAGCAGCCCTGTTGGAAGGGATGAAAAACTGTTTTTT. It encodes CASSPVGRDEKLFF. The J gene is TRBJ1-4, the V gene TRBV7-2; D is ambiguous. Trimming took 5 bases from V and 6 from J, leaving 13 bases between them. Germline assignment: CDR1 SGHTA and CDR2 FQGNSA. The CDR3 length is 14 residues.

This clonotype is classed as large (0.1 to 1%). The chain is built from TRBV5-1 and TRBJ2-3; possible D gene TRBD1, 6 bases. The CDR3 runs to 15 residues. V lost 1 base and J 4 bases, leaving 13 bases between the germline ends. CDR1 and CDR2 from the germline V gene are SGHRS and YFSETQ. CDR3 loop: CASSLTRGSADTQYF. The CDR3 DNA reads TGCGCCAGCAGCTTGACCAGGGGTAGTGCAGATACGCAGTATTTT.

V and J are TRBV5-1 and TRBJ2-7, with 11 bases lining up with TRBD2. Germline lookup yields CDR1 SGHRS and CDR2 YFSETQ. Trimming removed 2 bases from V and 6 bases from J; junction bases left unmatched: 4. CDR3 length: 14 residues. The CDR3 is CASSFGTSGSEQYF. The CDR3 DNA reads as TGCGCCAGCAGCTTCGGGACTAGCGGCTCCGAGCAGTACTTC. The complete variable domain, with remaining parts taken from reference TRBV5-1 and TRBJ2-7, reads KAGVTQTPRYLIKTRGQQVTLSCSPISGHRSVSWYQQTPGQGLQFLFEYFSETQRNKGNFPGRFSGRQFSNSRSEMNVSTLELGDSALYLCASSFGTSGSEQYFGPGTRLTVT.

V usage is TRBV30 and J usage is TRBJ1-2; perhaps TRBD1 as D (5 bases). The germline CDR1 and CDR2 sequences are GTSNPN and SVGIG (reference sequence). V was pared by 6 bases and J by 7 bases, with 21 bases between. The CDR3 loop spans 14 amino acids. The CDR3 region has the DNA TGTGCCTGCCAAGCTGGGGGGACCTCAGGTGGCTACACCTTC. This encodes CACQAGGTSGGYTF. Complete variable domain (other parts from reference TRBV30 and TRBJ1-2): SQTIHQWPATLVQPVGSPLSLECTVEGTSNPNLYWYRQAAGRGLQLLFYSVGIGQISSEVPQNLSASRPQDRQFILSSKKLLLSDSGFYLCACQAGGTSGGYTFGSGTRLTVV.

This clonotype is large by share. The chain carries TRBV2 and TRBJ2-7; either TRBD1 or TRBD2 may supply D (5 bases each). V lost 5 bases to trimming and J lost 3 bases, with 17 bases between them. This CDR3 has 15 residues. Germline assignment: CDR1 SNHLY and CDR2 FYNNEI. In DNA form, the CDR3 reads TGTGCCAGCAGTTCGAGGACAATCGGGATCTACGAGCAGTACTTC. This sequence encodes CASSSRTIGIYEQYF.

The chain couples TRBV7-2 to TRBJ2-2; 10 positions match TRBD1. Germline V gene data show CDR1 as SGHTA and CDR2 as FQGNSA. Germline trimming cut 11 bases from V and 6 bases from J; bases unmatched to any gene: 18. This CDR3 is 17 amino acids long. DNA for the CDR3: TGTGCCTGGAGTGGAAGCATCGGGGACAGGGGAGCCGGGGAGCTGTTTTTT. It specifies CAWSGSIGDRGAGELFF.